The present TCR beta chain was sequenced within a study of blood T cell repertoires in COVID-19. The repertoire was sequenced with immunoSEQ multiplex PCR; TCRdb's copy has only in-frame clones and lacks some. The sample has approximately 190,000 clones, about 88% seen once. The CDR3 is made up of 14 amino acids. Germline V gene sequence: CDR1 SGHRS, CDR2 YFSETQ. Trimming removed 4 bases at V and 1 base at J, with 11 bases between. This clone appeared a single time. Sequencing was done on a sample of peripheral blood. This chain uses TRBV5-1 with TRBJ1-1; the D gene is possibly TRBD1 (6 bases). This TCR was sampled from a man between 40 and 49 years old with active or convalescent COVID-19. CDR3: CASSPGHRNTEAFF. The CDR3 coding sequence is TGCGCCAGCAGCCCGGGACACCGGAACACTGAAGCTTTCTTT.